This T cell receptor (beta chain) is from a study of tumor and adjacent non-tumor tissue in lung cancer. RNA was extracted from bulk tissue without any cell sorting. This CDR3 is 12 amino acids long. Germline V gene lookup returns CDR1 SGHKS and CDR2 YYEKEE (reference sequence). Trimming stripped 6 bases from V and 3 bases from J, with 10 bases between. A modified ARM-PCR protocol with three rounds of nested PCR amplified TCRbeta. TCRdb independently ran MiXCR on the multiplex PCR reads; one entry per CDR3 protein. The data contain 200,000 to 250,000 distinct CDR3 sequences, 70% to 75% of them singletons.

This sequence originates from a man between 60 and 70 years old with non-small cell lung cancer. The gene calls are TRBV5-5 and TRBJ2-7, with D hard to call. The sequenced sample was lung tumor tissue. The DNA for the CDR3 is TGTGCCAGCAACTTTTCCAACTACGAGCAGTACTTC. Its translation is CASNFSNYEQYF.